Shown below are 11 T cell receptor beta chains from a single sample sequenced in a study of blood T cell repertoires in COVID-19. Clones were sequenced by immunoSEQ multiplex PCR, and TCRdb holds only the in-frame ones, with some missing. This table holds a few hundred thousand clones, approximately 89% found once. Sequences were obtained from peripheral blood. These receptors originate from a woman between 40 and 50 years old who had recovered from COVID-19.

The chain couples TRBV21-1 to TRBJ2-7; TRBD1, the D gene given by the table, was not confirmed from the DNA. TRBV21-1 is a pseudogene. There are 17 residues in the CDR3. The CDR3 loop reads CASSKILLQAVSYEQYV. Written as DNA, the CDR3 is TGTGCCAGCAGCAAAATTCTCCTACAGGCTGTCTCCTACGAGCAGTACGTC.

The V and J genes are TRBV11-2 and TRBJ2-3; 7 nucleotides line up with TRBD2. V gave up 3 bases and J gave up 2 bases; unmatched junction bases: 5. Germline loops: CDR1 SGHAT, CDR2 FQNNGV. The CDR3 totals 15 residues. The CDR3 here is CASSFTAGITDTQYF. In nucleotides, the CDR3 is TGTGCCAGCAGCTTTACAGCGGGGATCACAGATACGCAGTATTTT.

The chain links TRBV19 to TRBJ1-1, with 7 bases matching TRBD1. CDR1 is LNHDA and CDR2 is SQIVND in the germline V gene (reference sequence). The CDR3 has 14 amino acids. With V trimmed by 5 bases and J by 4 bases, 7 bases remained unmatched. CDR3 coding DNA: TGTGCCAGTAGTGTCCCAACAGGGGCCACTGAAGCTTTCTTT. Encoded protein: CASSVPTGATEAFF.

The V gene is TRBV19, the J gene TRBJ2-5; D not resolved. CDR1 and CDR2 (germline): LNHDA, SQIVND (reference sequence). The CDR3 extends over 15 amino acids. Trimming removed 5 bases from V and 5 bases from J, with 18 bases in between. As DNA, the CDR3 is TGTGCCAGTAGTGTCGGGTCTCTCCTCAAGGAGACCCAGTACTTC. Encoded protein: CASSVGSLLKETQYF.

The chain uses TRBV28 and TRBJ2-7; possibly TRBD1 for D (6 bases). The length of the CDR3 is 13 residues. Germline V gene lookup returns CDR1 MDHEN and CDR2 SYDVKM. Trimming removed 10 bases at V and 4 bases at J, with 17 bases between. CDR3 sequence (DNA): TGTGCCACTGGGGACACCCCCTTTTACGAGCAGTACTTC. Its protein is CATGDTPFYEQYF.

V usage is TRBV19 and J usage is TRBJ2-5; D is ambiguous. The CDR3 has 14 amino acids. Germline values: CDR1 LNHDA, CDR2 SQIVND (reference sequence). Trimming removed 5 bases at V and 5 bases at J, with 15 bases between. CDR3 coding DNA: TGTGCCAGTAGTGCTTCAGTTATCGTGGAGACCCAGTACTTC. It yields the protein CASSASVIVETQYF.

The rearrangement uses TRBV2 and TRBJ2-1, with unresolved D. The CDR3 spans 12 residues. Germline values: CDR1 SNHLY, CDR2 FYNNEI. V was trimmed by 8 bases and J by 10 bases, leaving 15 bases between them. This CDR3 is CASLLSTREQFF. CDR3 bases: TGTGCCAGCTTGCTTTCGACACGGGAGCAGTTCTTC. Full variable domain (remainder filled in from reference TRBV2 and TRBJ2-1): EPEVTQTPSHQVTQMGQEVILRCVPISNHLYFYWYRQILGQKVEFLVSFYNNEISEKSEIFDDQFSVERPDGSNFTLKIRSTKLEDSAMYFCASLLSTREQFFGPGTRLTVL.

This chain joins TRBV14 and TRBJ1-2; no firm D call. The V end was cut by 8 bases, the J end by 2 bases, with 15 bases between. CDR3 length: 14 amino acids. Germline CDR1 is SGHDN and CDR2 is FVKESK. The CDR3 bases are TGTGCCAGCTCGGTGATTCACCTAAACTATGGCTACACCTTC. Its protein is CASSVIHLNYGYTF.

The CDR3 loop is CASSLGVGQKQYV. The CDR3 nucleotides are TGTGCCAGCAGCTTAGGAGTGGGCCAAAAGCAGTACGTC. This chain links TRBV7-2 with TRBJ2-7; no clear D gene. Germline CDR1 and CDR2: SGHTA and FQGNSA. This CDR3 has 13 amino acids. Trimming took off 1 base at V and 8 bases at J, with 12 bases between the two ends.

This chain links TRBV30 with TRBJ1-1; D remains unclear. Germline V CDR1 and CDR2: GTSNPN, SVGIG (reference sequence). CDR3 length: 15 residues. The V end was cut by 4 bases, the J end by 0 bases, with 15 bases between. The CDR3 coding sequence is TGTGCCTGGATTGCAGGCTTTGGCATGAACACTGAAGCTTTCTTT. This encodes CAWIAGFGMNTEAFF.

The rearrangement links TRBV5-4 to TRBJ2-2, with 7 bases lining up with TRBD2. J was trimmed by 5 bases and V by 4 bases; bases with no gene match: 8. CDR1 and CDR2 from the germline V gene are SGHNT and YYREEE (reference sequence). The CDR3 runs 15 residues. The CDR3 DNA follows: TGTGCCAGCAGCCCGCACCAAGCGGGGACCGGGGAGCTGTTTTTT. This codes for CASSPHQAGTGELFF. Looking up the rest from reference TRBV5-4 and TRBJ2-2 gives the full variable domain: ETGVTQSPTHLIKTRGQQVTLRCSSQSGHNTVSWYQQALGQGPQFIFQYYREEENGRGNFPPRFSGLQFPNYSSELNVNALELDDSALYLCASSPHQAGTGELFFGEGSRLTVL.